This T cell receptor (beta chain) was retrieved from a study of blood T cell repertoires in COVID-19. Study-wide context: Spain, Italy and the United States supplied samples that represented acute and convalescent COVID-19. From T cells, B-cell-depleted T cells, or PBMCs came the material, which was cDNA or gDNA.

The authors' processing: Reference gene primer amplification gave estimated nucleated cell counts. The method was immunoSEQ multiplex PCR; TCRdb's version includes in-frame clones alone and lacks a portion of them. The V and J calls and clone size were taken over from that table, and D and trimming were inferred from the DNA. The sample lists approximately 170,000 clones, 88% occurring once. CDR1 MNHEY and CDR2 SVGEGT come from the germline V gene. V dropped 5 bases and J dropped 4; count of bases not matched to a gene: 7. The CDR3 runs to 16 residues. This clone was seen only a few times. The TCR comes from a man in his fifties or sixties who had recovered from COVID-19. The V gene is TRBV6-2 or TRBV6-3, the J gene TRBJ2-7; 14 bases are a match to TRBD2. The sequenced sample was peripheral blood. CDR3 sequence reads: CASSPRLAGGPYEQYF. As DNA, the CDR3 is TGTGCCAGCAGTCCACGACTAGCGGGAGGGCCGTACGAGCAGTACTTC.